This T cell receptor (beta chain) was recovered during a study of CD8 T cells in ankylosing spondylitis. The V and J ends lost 10 bases and 5 bases respectively, with 21 bases between them. The germline gives CDR1 MNHEY, CDR2 SMNVEV (reference sequence). CDR3 length: 15 residues. MiXCR, applied by TCRdb to the 5' RACE reads, yields one record per CDR3 protein. The table lists approximately 300,000 distinct CDR3 sequences, about a fifth of them singletons. This clonotype has more than one count but fewer than ten. The rearrangement joins TRBV27 to TRBJ2-1, with a weak D call TRBD2 (5 bases). The source of this sequence is a female donor with ankylosing spondylitis or in good health (not recorded which). Specimen: blood, either unsorted or a sorted T cell fraction (not recorded which). The CDR3 is CATTHSRRGNNEQFF. CDR3 nucleotide sequence: TGTGCCACCACGCACTCAAGGAGAGGGAACAATGAGCAGTTCTTC.